This T cell receptor beta chain was documented in a study of glioma-infiltrating T cells. Study results and limitations: Above-expected tissue-blood divergence occurred in all gliomas, most in low-grade ones.

Trimming shortened V by 4 bases and J by 1 base, and 10 bases separated the two germline ends. CDR1 SQVTM and CDR2 ANQGSEA come from the germline V gene. The CDR3 loop spans 13 amino acids. Turning to this clonotype: Its antigen is still unknown.

Amplification of TCR alpha and beta CDR3 regions from RNA used iRepertoire nested multiplex PCR. TCRdb re-analysed the multiplex PCR reads in MiXCR, keeping a single row per CDR3 protein. The sample records a few hundred thousand distinct CDR3 sequences, 41% being singletons. This chain joins TRBV29-1 and TRBJ1-2; no firm D call. This receptor was identified in a human donor with low-grade glioma or glioblastoma, undergoing nonglioma brain surgery, or in good health (not recorded which). Input material: glioma tissue, nonneoplastic brain tissue, or PBMCs (not recorded which). CDR3 bases: TGCAGCGTTGGCATATCCTATAACTATGGCTACACCTTC. Amino acids: CSVGISYNYGYTF.